These 14 T cell receptor beta chains were sequenced from one sample in a study of T-cell reconstitution after alpha-beta-depleted transplantation in children. Using unique molecular identifiers, the investigators prepared the TCRbeta library. TCRdb re-called the PCR reads through MiXCR, storing one row per CDR3 protein. Here the sample spans 800,000 to 1,000,000 distinct CDR3 sequences, roughly 29% being singletons. The material sequenced was PBMCs, mostly from graft donor cells, taken 360 days after TCRalphabeta/CD19-depleted stem cell transplant. The receptors stem from a boy less than two years old who had a stem cell transplant for SCID, so the T cells may come from the graft donor.

In its sample, this clonotype was seen a few times. The chain combines TRBV28 with TRBJ2-1; TRBD2 aligns across 9 bases. The CDR3 covers 15 residues. Germline-derived CDR1 and CDR2 are MDHEN and SYDVKM. The junction had 5 bases not matched to a gene; V was cut back by 4 bases and J by 4 bases. This chain's CDR3 is CASSSASGVYNEQFF. The CDR3 DNA sequence: TGTGCCAGCAGTTCTGCTAGCGGGGTGTACAATGAGCAGTTCTTC.

This sequence joins TRBV7-2 and TRBJ2-1, with 10 bases fitting TRBD1. Germline V lookup: CDR1 SGHTA, CDR2 FQGNSA. CDR3 length: 13 residues. J lost 5 bases, V lost 9 bases, and 4 bases had no gene match. The CDR3 DNA follows: TGTGCCAGTCGACAGGGGGCCAACAATGAGCAGTTCTTC. The encoded protein is CASRQGANNEQFF. The full variable domain, with the rest looked up from reference TRBV7-2 and TRBJ2-1, is GAGVSQSPSNKVTEKGKDVELRCDPISGHTALYWYRQSLGQGLEFLIYFQGNSAPDKSGLPSDRFSAERTGGSVSTLTIQRTQQEDSAVYLCASRQGANNEQFFGPGTRLTVL.

This chain connects TRBV4-2 to TRBJ2-7, with 9 bases matching TRBD1. CDR1 is LGHNA, CDR2 YNFKEQ, per germline. The CDR3 is 15 amino acids. Trimming removed 5 bases from V and 3 bases from J; junction bases left unmatched: 8. The CDR3 DNA reads as TGTGCCAGCAGCGGAAAGGGACAGGGAAACTACGAGCAGTACTTC. This codes for CASSGKGQGNYEQYF.

This clonotype was counted between two and nine times. The chain links TRBV28 to TRBJ1-1; weak D call: TRBD1 (6 bases). The V and J ends lost 5 bases and 0 bases respectively, with 13 bases between them. The CDR3 contains 15 residues. From germline, CDR1 is MDHEN and CDR2 SYDVKM. Here the CDR3 reads CASSTYYRVNTEAFF. For the CDR3, the DNA is TGTGCCAGCAGTACCTATTACAGGGTGAACACTGAAGCTTTCTTT.

V and J are TRBV5-1 and TRBJ2-1; 9 nucleotides line up with TRBD1. Germline V lookup: CDR1 SGHRS, CDR2 YFSETQ. This CDR3 has 16 residues. The V gene end was trimmed by 5 bases and the J gene end by 6 bases; junction bases not matched to a gene: 12. CDR3 protein: CASSLGGTGIFNEQFF. The CDR3 DNA follows: TGCGCCAGCAGTCTGGGGGGGACAGGGATCTTCAATGAGCAGTTCTTC. Supplemented by reference TRBV5-1 and TRBJ2-1, the full variable domain reads KAGVTQTPRYLIKTRGQQVTLSCSPISGHRSVSWYQQTPGQGLQFLFEYFSETQRNKGNFPGRFSGRQFSNSRSEMNVSTLELGDSALYLCASSLGGTGIFNEQFFGPGTRLTVL.

This clonotype was seen a handful of times. The rearrangement links TRBV4-1 to TRBJ2-3, with 7 positions matching TRBD2. Germline V gene lookup returns CDR1 MGHRA and CDR2 YSYEKL. The CDR3 is 17 amino acids. V was pared by 2 bases and J by 0 bases, with 8 bases of the junction left unmatched. CDR3 nucleotides: TGCGCCAGCAGCCAACCCGGACTAGTCACTAGCACAGATACGCAGTATTTT. Its translation: CASSQPGLVTSTDTQYF.

In this sample, this clonotype turned up a few times. The chain employs TRBV5-1 and TRBJ2-1; D may be TRBD2 (6 bases). Germline CDR1 reads SGHRS; CDR2 reads YFSETQ. Trimming removed 6 bases at V and 4 bases at J, with 17 bases between. The CDR3 is 15 residues long. CDR3: CASTSPRGPYNEQFF. The CDR3, as DNA: TGCGCCAGCACCTCCCCGCGGGGCCCTTACAATGAGCAGTTCTTC. Full variable domain (remainder filled in from reference TRBV5-1 and TRBJ2-1): KAGVTQTPRYLIKTRGQQVTLSCSPISGHRSVSWYQQTPGQGLQFLFEYFSETQRNKGNFPGRFSGRQFSNSRSEMNVSTLELGDSALYLCASTSPRGPYNEQFFGPGTRLTVL.

This chain uses TRBV27 with TRBJ2-3; no clear D gene. The V end lost 6 bases, the J end lost 0 bases, and 16 bases lay between the germline ends. The CDR3 extends over 16 amino acids. Germline V gene sequence: CDR1 MNHEY, CDR2 SMNVEV (reference sequence). In nucleotides, the CDR3 is TGTGCCAGCAGACCTATCCATGGGTCTAGCACAGATACGCAGTATTTT. Encoded protein: CASRPIHGSSTDTQYF.

This clonotype has only a few counts. The rearrangement uses TRBV5-1 and TRBJ2-3; D call uncertain. The CDR3 loop spans 14 amino acids. With 0 bases removed from V and 6 bases from J, the gap between germline ends came to 11 bases. Germline loops: CDR1 SGHRS, CDR2 YFSETQ. CDR3 in amino acids: CASSLVVGRDTQYF. The CDR3 DNA is TGCGCCAGCAGCTTGGTTGTCGGCCGGGATACGCAGTATTTT.

This clonotype was recorded a few times. The chain couples TRBV27 to TRBJ1-1; D is unresolved. The CDR3 spans 14 residues. Deletions cut 3 bases from V and 4 bases from J, with 12 bases between. The V gene's germline CDR1 is MNHEY and CDR2 SMNVEV (reference sequence). The CDR3 sequence: CASSFSVKGTEAFF. The CDR3 DNA reads as TGTGCCAGCAGTTTTTCCGTAAAGGGCACTGAAGCTTTCTTT.

V and J are TRBV7-3 and TRBJ2-2, with unresolved D. This CDR3 region has 16 residues. Between the trimmed V and J ends, which lost 2 bases and 3 bases, there was a span of 13 bases. The germline V gene has CDR1 SGHTA and CDR2 FQGTGA. The CDR3 is CASSLAANADTGELFF. In nucleotides, the CDR3 is TGTGCCAGCAGCTTAGCGGCTAACGCAGACACCGGGGAGCTGTTTTTT. Supplemented by reference TRBV7-3 and TRBJ2-2, the full variable domain reads GAGVSQTPSNKVTEKGKYVELRCDPISGHTALYWYRQSLGQGPEFLIYFQGTGAADDSGLPNDRFFAVRPEGSVSTLKIQRTERGDSAVYLCASSLAANADTGELFFGEGSRLTVL.

The V and J genes are TRBV14 and TRBJ2-1; possibly TRBD2 for D (5 bases). This CDR3 is 14 amino acids long. Between the trimmed V and J ends, which lost 4 bases and 4 bases, there was a span of 11 bases. From germline, CDR1 is SGHDN and CDR2 FVKESK. The CDR3 DNA sequence: TGTGCCAGCAGCCGGCGACCGGGGTACAATGAGCAGTTCTTC. It is translated as CASSRRPGYNEQFF.

This clonotype was seen more than once but under ten times. The V gene is TRBV11-1, the J gene TRBJ1-3, with D maybe TRBD1 (5 bases). CDR3 size: 19 residues. V was cut by 0 bases and J by 0 bases, with 18 bases left in between. Looked up from germline, CDR1 is SGHAT and CDR2 is FQDESV (reference sequence). CDR3 DNA: TGTGCCAGCAGCTTAGCGCTGGTGAGGGACGGAGGCTCTGGAAACACCATATATTTT. Translated, it gives CASSLALVRDGGSGNTIYF.

The chain is built from TRBV5-5 and TRBJ2-2; possible D gene TRBD1, 5 bases. CDR3 size: 16 residues. The germline V and J ends were trimmed by 0 bases and 6 bases, with 15 bases remaining between them. Germline values: CDR1 SGHKS, CDR2 YYEKEE (reference sequence). This chain's CDR3 is CASSLAQGLGSGELFF. The CDR3 DNA reads TGTGCCAGCAGCTTGGCCCAGGGATTAGGGTCCGGGGAGCTGTTTTTT.